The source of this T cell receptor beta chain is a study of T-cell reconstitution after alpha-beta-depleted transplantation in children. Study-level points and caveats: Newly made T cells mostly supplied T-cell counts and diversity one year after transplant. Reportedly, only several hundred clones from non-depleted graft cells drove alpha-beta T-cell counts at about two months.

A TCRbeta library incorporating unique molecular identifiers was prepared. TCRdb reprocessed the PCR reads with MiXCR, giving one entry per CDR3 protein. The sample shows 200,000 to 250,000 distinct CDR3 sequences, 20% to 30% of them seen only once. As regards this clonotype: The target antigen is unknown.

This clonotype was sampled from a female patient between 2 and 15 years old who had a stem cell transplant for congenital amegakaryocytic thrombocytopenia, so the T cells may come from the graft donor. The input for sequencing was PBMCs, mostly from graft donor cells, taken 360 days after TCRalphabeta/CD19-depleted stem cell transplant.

The CDR3 sequence: CSARDGPRQVYGYTF. CDR3 nucleotide sequence: TGCAGTGCTAGAGATGGTCCTAGACAAGTCTATGGCTACACCTTC. The chain carries TRBV20-1 and TRBJ1-2; D gene unclear. The ends were cut back, 0 bases at V and 4 bases at J, with 15 bases in the middle. CDR3 length: 15 amino acids. Germline lookup yields CDR1 DFQATT and CDR2 SNEGSKA (reference sequence).